Shown below are 32 T cell receptor beta chains from a single sample sequenced in a study of metastatic and nonmetastatic thyroid tumors. TCRdb reprocessed the PCR reads using MiXCR. In the table there are approximately 16,000 clones, approximately 19% of which are singletons. All patients reached thyroid surgery having received no treatment beforehand. The sequencing input was blood. These TCRs come from a female donor with papillary thyroid cancer or a benign thyroid nodule (not recorded which). Some clones in this sample may be carry-over from other donors' samples.

This clone was counted only a few times. One end of the junction does not line up with germline, which may come from a read error. J is TRBJ2-1 and V is TRBV6-5; unclear D gene. Germline V CDR1 and CDR2: MNHEY, SVGAGI. The CDR3 has 16 amino acids. The chain's CDR3 is CASSDSVWPPSNERFF. The DNA of the CDR3 is TGTGCCAGCAGTGACTCGGTGTGGCCCCCAAGCAATGAGCGGTTCTTC.

Remarks on this clone: At one end the junction does not follow the germline gene, possibly because of a read error. The chain joins TRBV6-1 to TRBJ2-5, with a possible D match to TRBD2 (7 bases). The CDR3 runs 15 residues. Germline V lookup: CDR1 MNHNS, CDR2 SASEGT. The CDR3 protein is CASSTQEGGGETKYF. DNA for the CDR3: TGTGCCAGCAGCACCCAGGAAGGAGGGGGGGAGACCAAGTACTTC.

This clone has a count of ten or more. The V and J genes are TRBV20-1 and TRBJ2-5; TRBD1 agrees at 9 bases. Per germline, CDR1 DFQATT and CDR2 SNEGSKA (reference sequence). This CDR3 has 17 amino acids. V was pared by 0 bases and J by 7 bases, with 15 bases of the junction left unmatched. CDR3 nucleotides: TGCAGTGCTAGAGACGGGACAGGGTCCCTTTCCGAAGGGACCCAGTACTTC. This encodes CSARDGTGSLSEGTQYF.

This clone was seen a few times. The V and J genes are TRBV12-3 or TRBV12-4 and TRBJ2-5, with D perhaps given as TRBD1 or TRBD2 (5 bases each). TRBJ2-1 matches the DNA end more closely, so the J call is doubtful. This CDR3 comprises 15 residues. The CDR3 DNA sequence: TGTGCCAGCTCCCCGGGGCAAGGTACCGGCAATGAGCAGTTCTTC. Encoded protein: CASSPGQGTGNEQFF.

This clone was counted ten times or more. Lacking the conserved final phenylalanine or tryptophan, this CDR3 likely reflects a read error. The chain couples TRBV11-3 to TRBJ2-5; D perhaps matches TRBD2 (6 bases). V was shortened by 1 base and J by 6 bases, with 12 bases between the two germline ends. This CDR3 region has 14 residues. Germline V gene sequence: CDR1 SGHNT, CDR2 YENEEA. CDR3 in DNA: TGTGCCAGCAGCTTAGGGGGGGAGCCTAAGACCCAGTACTCC. This translates into CASSLGGEPKTQYS.

This clone was observed at least ten times. The rearrangement joins TRBV20-1 to TRBJ2-1; TRBD1 matches at 12 bases. Germline assignment: CDR1 DFQATT and CDR2 SNEGSKA (reference sequence). The V segment lost 5 bases and the J segment 6 bases; nucleotides outside the gene matches: 14. This CDR3 is 17 amino acids long. In DNA, the CDR3 is TGCAGTGCTGTGGGGACAGGGGGCAAGGCGGCATTCAATGAGCAGTTCTTC. Amino acids: CSAVGTGGKAAFNEQFF.

There are many counts of this clone. The chain has TRBV14 and TRBJ1-1, with a weak D call TRBD1 (5 bases). Looked up from germline, CDR1 is SGHDN and CDR2 is FVKESK. The ends were cut back, 5 bases at V and 5 bases at J, with 15 bases in the middle. This CDR3 has 14 amino acids. CDR3 coding DNA: TGTGCCAGCAGCGAATCGTATGGGGGAACTGAAGCTTTCTTT. Its protein product is CASSESYGGTEAFF.

In its sample, this clone was seen many times. The chain couples TRBV25-1 to TRBJ2-3; D uncertain. The germline gives CDR1 MGHDK, CDR2 SYGVNS. Deletions cut 6 bases from V and 0 bases from J, with 13 bases between. The CDR3 totals 15 residues. CDR3 in DNA: TGTGCCAGCAGCCTGAGTCCGCCTAGCACAGATACGCAGTATTTT. Translation: CASSLSPPSTDTQYF.

This clone occurred many times. The rearrangement joins TRBV3-1 to TRBJ2-3, with D unclear. The CDR3 has 16 residues. Germline V CDR1 and CDR2: LGHDT, YNNKEL (reference sequence). V lost 1 base to trimming and J lost 2 bases, with 13 bases between them. As DNA, the CDR3 is TGTGCCAGCAGCCAAGTTTCACGCCCGACCACAGATACGCAGTATTTT. Translating it yields CASSQVSRPTTDTQYF.

This clone was seen more than once but under ten times. This chain links TRBV6-1 with TRBJ2-7, with D possibly being TRBD1 or TRBD2 (5 bases each). The CDR3 totals 14 residues. V lost 6 bases, J lost 4 bases, and 16 bases lay in between. CDR1 is MNHNS and CDR2 is SASEGT in the germline V gene. The CDR3 coding sequence is TGTGCCAGCAGCCCAAGGGGCGGGTCTTACGAGCAGTACTTC. Residues: CASSPRGGSYEQYF.

Of note for this clone: Mismatch with germline at one junction end may stem from a read error. The chain combines TRBV5-1 with TRBJ2-7; no firm D call. CDR1 is SGHRS, CDR2 YFSETQ, per germline. CDR3 size: 19 residues. DNA of the CDR3: TGCGCCAGCAGCTTGGCCTTTTTTACCCGAGCACCAAGCTCCTACGGGCAGTACTTC. Its translation is CASSLAFFTRAPSSYGQYF.

This clone was seen more than once but under ten times. This chain joins TRBV20-1 and TRBJ1-1; 10 bases map to TRBD1. The CDR3 is made up of 13 amino acids. Germline CDR1 DFQATT, CDR2 SNEGSKA (reference sequence). V gave up 8 bases and J gave up 5 bases; unmatched junction bases: 8. For the CDR3, the DNA is TGCAGTCCTCGACAGGGGGCAATGACTGAAGCTTTCTTT. Translation: CSPRQGAMTEAFF.

Ten or more counts support this clone. The V and J genes are TRBV11-1 and TRBJ2-3; 8 bases agree with TRBD1. The germline CDR1 and CDR2 sequences are SGHAT and FQDESV (reference sequence). CDR3 length equals 18 residues. V lost 4 bases to trimming and J lost 2 bases; unmatched junction nucleotides: 14. CDR3 nucleotide sequence: TGTGCCAGCAGCTCCCTTCGGGGACAGGAGGCTGTCACAGATACGCAGTATTTT. Protein product: CASSSLRGQEAVTDTQYF. Supplemented by reference TRBV11-1 and TRBJ2-3, the full variable domain reads EAEVAQSPRYKITEKSQAVAFWCDPISGHATLYWYRQILGQGPELLVQFQDESVVDDSQLPKDRFSAERLKGVDSTLKIQPAELGDSAMYLCASSSLRGQEAVTDTQYFGPGTRLTVL.

By its share, this clone is medium-sized (0.01 to 0.1%). The chain joins TRBV20-1 to TRBJ2-5; D unclear. Trimming cost V 1 base and J 3 bases, with 9 bases left between them. The CDR3 has 13 residues. Per the germline V gene, CDR1 is DFQATT and CDR2 is SNEGSKA (reference sequence). The CDR3 DNA sequence: TGCAGTGCTAGAGTCTGGGAAAAAGAGACCCAGTACTTC. Its translation: CSARVWEKETQYF.

This rearrangement joins TRBV28 to TRBJ2-7; 7 positions agree with TRBD2. This CDR3 comprises 15 residues. The V and J ends lost 6 bases and 5 bases, in that order; junction bases with no gene match: 13. CDR1 and CDR2 (germline): MDHEN, SYDVKM. This chain's CDR3 is CASSVGGSGLNEQYF. CDR3 bases: TGTGCCAGCAGCGTGGGGGGGAGTGGGCTAAACGAGCAGTACTTC.

Concerning this clone itself: Germline and junction disagree at one end, which may indicate a read error. The rearrangement links TRBV2 to TRBJ2-1; D gene ambiguous. The CDR3 totals 12 residues. Per the germline V gene, CDR1 is SNHLY and CDR2 is FYNNEI. The CDR3 DNA is TGTGCAAGCAGTGATTTCCCCCGGGAGCAGTTCTTC. This translates into CASSDFPREQFF.

This clone is medium-sized (0.01 to 0.1%) in the sample. V is TRBV6-1 and J is TRBJ2-3; 7 bases agree with TRBD1. This CDR3 comprises 15 residues. CDR1 and CDR2 from the germline V gene are MNHNS and SASEGT. V was clipped by 0 bases and J by 4 bases; unmatched bases: 4. The CDR3 sequence is CASSEASQGADTQYF. The CDR3, as DNA: TGTGCCAGCAGTGAAGCCTCCCAGGGGGCAGATACGCAGTATTTT.

This clone is judged medium-sized (0.01 to 0.1%). J is TRBJ2-7 and V is TRBV28; 10 bases are shared with TRBD1. Germline V gene sequence: CDR1 MDHEN, CDR2 SYDVKM. The CDR3 is 14 amino acids. V was pared by 3 bases and J by 4 bases, with 3 bases of the junction left unmatched. The CDR3 nucleotides read TGTGCCAGCAGTTTGGGGGGACAGGGGTACGAGCAGTACTTC. It translates to CASSLGGQGYEQYF.

This clone was counted ten times or more. The gene calls are TRBV6-1 and TRBJ1-4; 10 nucleotides agree with TRBD1. The V and J ends lost 3 bases and 5 bases, in that order; junction bases with no gene match: 9. The CDR3 totals 17 residues. In germline, CDR1 is MNHNS, CDR2 SASEGT. In DNA form, the CDR3 reads TGTGCCAGCAGTGACCGGGGACAGGGGTACCAAAATGAAAAACTGTTTTTT. As protein: CASSDRGQGYQNEKLFF.

This clone has at least ten counts. The rearrangement joins TRBV12-3 or TRBV12-4 to TRBJ2-2; TRBD2 matches at 12 bases. The ends lost 5 bases at V and 2 bases at J; junction bases unmatched: 3. The CDR3 covers 16 residues. The CDR3 bases are TGTGCCAGCAGTGGGACTAGCGGGTTTAACACCGGGGAGCTGTTTTTT. Its translation: CASSGTSGFNTGELFF.

The chain couples TRBV27 to TRBJ2-7; D remains ambiguous. V gave up 4 bases and J gave up 3 bases, with 10 bases separating them. This CDR3 spans 13 amino acids. Germline values: CDR1 MNHEY, CDR2 SMNVEV (reference sequence). CDR3 coding DNA: TGTGCCAGCAGTTCAAAGATCCTCTACGAGCAGTACTTC. It is translated as CASSSKILYEQYF.

By sample share, this clone is medium-sized. J is TRBJ2-1 and V is TRBV5-1, with D hard to call. The V gene lost 0 bases and the J gene lost 3 bases, with 4 bases spanning the gap. This CDR3 comprises 13 residues. The V gene's germline CDR1 is SGHRS and CDR2 YFSETQ. This CDR3 reads CASSLDGYNEQFF. CDR3 nucleotides: TGCGCCAGCAGCTTGGACGGCTACAATGAGCAGTTCTTC.

In its sample, this clone is medium-sized. The rearrangement uses TRBV11-3 and TRBJ2-7; D is undetermined. This CDR3 contains 12 residues. The V end was cut by 5 bases, the J end by 5 bases, with 10 bases between. Germline-derived CDR1 and CDR2 are SGHNT and YENEEA. The DNA for the CDR3 is TGTGCCAGCAGCCCCTGGGCTGACGAGCAGTACTTC. Its protein product is CASSPWADEQYF.

On this clone itself: Just one base apart from a much larger clone, this may be a read error. The same CDR3 can be traced to other DNA sequences in this sample. The chain recombines TRBV9 with TRBJ2-3, with 11 bases that match TRBD2. CDR3 length: 14 residues. CDR1 and CDR2 from the germline V gene are SGDLS and YYNGEE. With V trimmed by 6 bases and J by 3 bases, 3 bases remained unmatched. The CDR3 coding sequence is TGTGCCAGCAATGGGACTAGCGGTACAGATACGCAGTATTTT. Encoded protein: CASNGTSGTDTQYF.

The chain joins TRBV20-1 to TRBJ2-1; 11 nucleotides line up with TRBD2. Germline V gives CDR1 DFQATT, CDR2 SNEGSKA (reference sequence). The CDR3 is 15 residues long. V lost 5 bases to trimming and J lost 10 bases; unmatched junction nucleotides: 13. The CDR3 nucleotides read TGCAGTGCTCCCAACGTGCTAGCGGGAGGACAGGAGCAGTTCTTC. Protein product: CSAPNVLAGGQEQFF.

This clone occurred many times. The J gene is TRBJ2-7, the V gene TRBV18, with TRBD1 identical over 9 bases. This CDR3 has 17 residues. J was trimmed by 0 bases and V by 7 bases; bases with no gene match: 13. Germline CDR1 KGHSH, CDR2 LQKENI. The CDR3 protein is CASFPGQGPLSSYEQYF. CDR3 coding DNA: TGTGCCAGCTTCCCGGGACAGGGACCCCTCAGCTCCTACGAGCAGTACTTC.

This clone occurred many times. This rearrangement joins TRBV11-3 to TRBJ2-1; 7 bases are a match to TRBD2. The germline CDR1 and CDR2 sequences are SGHNT and YENEEA. V was clipped by 5 bases and J by 2 bases; unmatched bases: 3. The CDR3 is 14 amino acids. For the CDR3, the DNA is TGTGCCAGCAGCGCGGGGGACCCCTACAATGAGCAGTTCTTC. This gives the protein CASSAGDPYNEQFF.

This clone has just one count. One end of the junction does not line up with germline, which may come from a read error. The gene calls are TRBV5-6 and TRBJ1-6; TRBD1 might be the D (6 bases). This CDR3 comprises 15 residues. In germline, CDR1 is SGHDT, CDR2 YYEEEE. This CDR3 is CASSLRPEQGSPLQF. For the CDR3, the DNA is TGTGCCAGCAGCTTGAGACCTGAACAGGGATCACCCCTCCAATTT.

This clone occurred many times. This chain joins TRBV24-1 and TRBJ1-5; D uncertain. CDR1 is KGHDR, CDR2 SFDVKD, per germline. V was pared by 3 bases and J by 0 bases, with 5 bases between. The length of the CDR3 is 14 residues. The CDR3 loop reads CATSDNVSNQPQHF. CDR3 DNA: TGTGCCACCAGTGATAATGTTAGCAATCAGCCCCAGCATTTT.

The rearrangement joins TRBV19 to TRBJ2-7; TRBD2 matches at 9 bases. After removal of 4 bases from V and 1 base from J, the junction contained 5 bases not matched to a gene. Germline CDR1 is LNHDA and CDR2 is SQIVND (reference sequence). There are 15 residues in the CDR3. As DNA, the CDR3 is TGTGCCAGTAGTACACTAGCGGGTGCATCCTACGAGCAGTACTTC. This encodes CASSTLAGASYEQYF.

This clone was seen many times. This chain links TRBV30 with TRBJ1-5, with 7 bases identical to TRBD1. The V gene's germline CDR1 is GTSNPN and CDR2 SVGIG (reference sequence). The V segment lost 0 bases and the J segment 3 bases; nucleotides outside the gene matches: 8. CDR3 length: 16 residues. CDR3 DNA: TGTGCCTGGAGTGTTCCTGATGACAGGGTCAATCAGCCCCAGCATTTT. Translation gives CAWSVPDDRVNQPQHF.

The sample holds many counts of this clone. V gene TRBV30 combines with J gene TRBJ2-2; D might be TRBD1 (6 bases). Germline assignment: CDR1 GTSNPN and CDR2 SVGIG (reference sequence). The V end lost 2 bases, the J end lost 3 bases, and 13 bases lay between the germline ends. The CDR3 length is 15 residues. CDR3 nucleotide sequence: TGTGCCTGGAGTACAGGGTCCGAAGACACCGGGGAGCTGTTTTTT. Translated, it gives CAWSTGSEDTGELFF.